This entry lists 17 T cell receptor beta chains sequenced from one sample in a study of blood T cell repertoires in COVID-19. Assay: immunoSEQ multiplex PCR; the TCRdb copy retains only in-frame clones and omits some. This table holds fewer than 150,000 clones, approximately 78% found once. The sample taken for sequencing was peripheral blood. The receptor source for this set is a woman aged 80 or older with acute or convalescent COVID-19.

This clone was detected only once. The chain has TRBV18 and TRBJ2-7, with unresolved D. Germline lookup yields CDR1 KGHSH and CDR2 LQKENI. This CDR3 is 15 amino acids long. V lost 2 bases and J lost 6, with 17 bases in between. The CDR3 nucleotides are TGTGCCAGCTCACCAGAGTTCCTACCCCTCCTCGAGCAGTACTTC. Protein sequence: CASSPEFLPLLEQYF. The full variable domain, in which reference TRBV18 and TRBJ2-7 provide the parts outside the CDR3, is NAGVMQNPRHLVRRRGQEARLRCSPMKGHSHVYWYRQLPEEGLKFMVYLQKENIIDESGMPKERFSAEFPKEGPSILRIQQVVRGDSAAYFCASSPEFLPLLEQYFGPGTRLTVT.

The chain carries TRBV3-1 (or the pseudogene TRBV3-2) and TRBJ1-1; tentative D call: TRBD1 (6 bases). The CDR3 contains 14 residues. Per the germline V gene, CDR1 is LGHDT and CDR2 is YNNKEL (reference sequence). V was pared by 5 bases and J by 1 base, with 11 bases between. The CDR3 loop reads CASSEQGANTEAFF. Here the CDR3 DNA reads TGTGCCAGCAGCGAACAGGGTGCGAACACTGAAGCTTTCTTT.

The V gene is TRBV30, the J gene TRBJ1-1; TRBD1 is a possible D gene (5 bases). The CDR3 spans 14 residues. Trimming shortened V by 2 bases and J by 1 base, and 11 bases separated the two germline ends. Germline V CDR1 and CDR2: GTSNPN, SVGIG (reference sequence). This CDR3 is CAWSLGRANTEAFF. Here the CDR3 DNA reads TGTGCCTGGAGTCTCGGCAGGGCGAACACTGAAGCTTTCTTT.

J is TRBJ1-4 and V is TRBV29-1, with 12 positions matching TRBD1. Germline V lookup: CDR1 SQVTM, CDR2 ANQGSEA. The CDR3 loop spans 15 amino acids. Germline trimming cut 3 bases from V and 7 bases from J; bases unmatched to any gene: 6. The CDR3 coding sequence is TGCAGCGTTGAGTGGGGACAGGGGGCGCCTGAAAAACTGTTTTTT. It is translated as CSVEWGQGAPEKLFF.

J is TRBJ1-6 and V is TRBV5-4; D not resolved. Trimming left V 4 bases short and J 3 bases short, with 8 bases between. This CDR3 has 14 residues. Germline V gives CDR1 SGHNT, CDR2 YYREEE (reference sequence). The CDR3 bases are TGTGCCAGCAGCCCCGCAGGCTATAATTCACCCCTCCACTTT. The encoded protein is CASSPAGYNSPLHF.

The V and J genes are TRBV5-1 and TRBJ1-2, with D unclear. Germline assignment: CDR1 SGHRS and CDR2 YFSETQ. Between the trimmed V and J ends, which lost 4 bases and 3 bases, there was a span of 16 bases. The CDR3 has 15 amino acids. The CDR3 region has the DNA TGCGCCAGCAGCGTCGGTCCTGAGGGTGACTATGGCTACACCTTC. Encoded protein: CASSVGPEGDYGYTF.

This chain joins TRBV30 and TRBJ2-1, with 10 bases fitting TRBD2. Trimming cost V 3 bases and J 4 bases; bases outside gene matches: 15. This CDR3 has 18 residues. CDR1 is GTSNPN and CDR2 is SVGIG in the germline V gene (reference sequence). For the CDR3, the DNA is TGTGCCTGGAGCGTATATACTCAGGGACTAGCGAAGTACAATGAGCAGTTCTTC. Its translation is CAWSVYTQGLAKYNEQFF.

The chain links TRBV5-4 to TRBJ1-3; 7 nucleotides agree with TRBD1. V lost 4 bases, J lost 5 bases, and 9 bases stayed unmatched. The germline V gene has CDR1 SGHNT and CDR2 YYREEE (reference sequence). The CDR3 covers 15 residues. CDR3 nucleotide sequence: TGTGCCAGCAGCCCTACCCCGACAGGGCGAAACACCATATATTTT. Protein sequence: CASSPTPTGRNTIYF.

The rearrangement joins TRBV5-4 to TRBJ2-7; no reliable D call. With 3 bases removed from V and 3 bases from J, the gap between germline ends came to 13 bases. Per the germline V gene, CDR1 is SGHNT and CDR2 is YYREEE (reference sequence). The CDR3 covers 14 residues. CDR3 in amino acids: CASSSVGHDYEQYF. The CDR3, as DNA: TGTGCCAGCAGCTCTGTTGGGCATGACTACGAGCAGTACTTC.

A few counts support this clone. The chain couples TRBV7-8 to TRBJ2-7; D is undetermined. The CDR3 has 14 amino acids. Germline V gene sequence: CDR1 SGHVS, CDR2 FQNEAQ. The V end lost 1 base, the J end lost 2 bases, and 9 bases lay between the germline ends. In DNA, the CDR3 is TGTGCCAGCAGCTTAGGGTCTCCGGCCTACGAGCAGTACTTC. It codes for CASSLGSPAYEQYF. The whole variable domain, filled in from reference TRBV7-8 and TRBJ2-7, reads GAGVSQSPRYKVAKRGQDVALRCDPISGHVSLFWYQQALGQGPEFLTYFQNEAQLDKSGLPSDRFFAERPEGSVSTLKIQRTQQEDSAVYLCASSLGSPAYEQYFGPGTRLTVT.

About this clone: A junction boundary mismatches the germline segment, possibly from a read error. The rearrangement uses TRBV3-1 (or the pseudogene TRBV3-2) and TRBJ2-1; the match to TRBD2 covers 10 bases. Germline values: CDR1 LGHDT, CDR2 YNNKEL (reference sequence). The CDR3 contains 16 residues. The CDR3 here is CVSSQFLLAGYSEQFF. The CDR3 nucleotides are TGTGTCAGCAGCCAGTTCCTACTAGCGGGGTATAGTGAGCAGTTCTTC.

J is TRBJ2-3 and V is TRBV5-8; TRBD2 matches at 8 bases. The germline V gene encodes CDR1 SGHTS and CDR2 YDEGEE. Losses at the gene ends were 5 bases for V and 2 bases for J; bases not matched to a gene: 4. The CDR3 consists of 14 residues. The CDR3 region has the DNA TGTGCCAGCAGTCTAGCGGGTCACACAGATACGCAGTATTTT. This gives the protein CASSLAGHTDTQYF.

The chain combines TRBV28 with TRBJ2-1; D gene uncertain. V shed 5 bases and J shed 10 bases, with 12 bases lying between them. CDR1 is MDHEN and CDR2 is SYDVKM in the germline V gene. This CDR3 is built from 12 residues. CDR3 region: CASSDRVGEQFF. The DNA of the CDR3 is TGTGCCAGCAGTGACCGGGTTGGAGAGCAGTTCTTC. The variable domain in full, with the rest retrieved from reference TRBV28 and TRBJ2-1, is DVKVTQSSRYLVKRTGEKVFLECVQDMDHENMFWYRQDPGLGLRLIYFSYDVKMKEKGDIPEGYSVSREKKERFSLILESASTNQTSMYLCASSDRVGEQFFGPGTRLTVL.

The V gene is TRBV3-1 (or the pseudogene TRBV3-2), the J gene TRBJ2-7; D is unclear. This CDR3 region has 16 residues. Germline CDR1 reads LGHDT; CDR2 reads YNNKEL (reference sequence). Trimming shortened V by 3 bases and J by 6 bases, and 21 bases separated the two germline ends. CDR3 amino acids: CASSQGPLVLMGEQYF. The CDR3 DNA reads TGTGCCAGCAGCCAGGGCCCTCTGGTATTGATGGGCGAGCAGTACTTC.

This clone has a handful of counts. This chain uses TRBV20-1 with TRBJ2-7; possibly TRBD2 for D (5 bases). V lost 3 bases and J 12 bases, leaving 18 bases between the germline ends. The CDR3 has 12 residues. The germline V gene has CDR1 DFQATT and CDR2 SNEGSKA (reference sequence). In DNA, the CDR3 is TGCAGTGCTAGTCGACTACTCGCCTCCCCGTACTTC. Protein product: CSASRLLASPYF.

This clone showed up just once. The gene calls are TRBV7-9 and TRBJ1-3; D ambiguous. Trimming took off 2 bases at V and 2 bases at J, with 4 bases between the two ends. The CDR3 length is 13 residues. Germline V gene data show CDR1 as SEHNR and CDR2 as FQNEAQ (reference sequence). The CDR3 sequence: CASSLTTGNTIYF. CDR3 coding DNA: TGTGCCAGCAGCTTAACAACTGGAAACACCATATATTTT.

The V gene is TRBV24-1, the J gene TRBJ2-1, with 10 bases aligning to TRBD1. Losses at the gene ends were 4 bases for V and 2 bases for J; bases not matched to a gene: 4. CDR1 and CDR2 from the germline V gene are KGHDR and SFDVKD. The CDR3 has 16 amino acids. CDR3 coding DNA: TGTGCCACCAGTGAGAAGGACAGGGGGACCTACAATGAGCAGTTCTTC. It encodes CATSEKDRGTYNEQFF.